This TCR beta chain was recovered during a study of blood T cells in healthy people across ages. The germline V gene encodes CDR1 SGHTA and CDR2 FQGNSA. The CDR3 spans 15 residues. Trimming removed 8 bases from V and 4 bases from J, with 20 bases in between. Study conclusions and caveats: Naive T cell percentage strongly correlated with TCR beta diversity. In long-lived donors, naive CD4+ cell counts and diversity exceeded those of aged donors.

Through a sample-barcoded 5' primer and a J-beta primer mix, a second PCR was run for about 7 to 12 cycles. From the 5' RACE reads, TCRdb called clonotypes with MiXCR, one entry per CDR3 protein. The table shows roughly 2 million distinct CDR3 sequences, with about 50% occurring only once. This clonotype showed up just a few times. Its antigen is unidentified. The clonotype comes from a woman aged 40 to 49 in good health. The material sequenced was blood. This chain joins TRBV7-2 and TRBJ2-5, with D unresolved. CDR3 protein: CASLLGPQLGETQYF. DNA for the CDR3: TGTGCCAGCCTCCTAGGACCCCAACTTGGAGAGACCCAGTACTTC.